This T cell receptor (beta chain) is from a study of OX40 agonist ivuxolimab in advanced cancers. In germline, CDR1 is SNHLY, CDR2 FYNNEI. This CDR3 has 16 amino acids. V shed 4 bases and J 0 bases; nucleotides not matched to a gene: 6. Produced via immunoSEQ multiplex PCR; TCRdb's table is partial and in-frame only. The sample carries approximately 100,000 clones, more than 80% recorded once. The rearrangement links TRBV2 to TRBJ1-3; 7 bases map to TRBD1. The starting material was CD4+ or CD8+ T cells sorted from blood, obtained in a trial of the OX40 agonist ivuxolimab. This TCR came from an adult with an advanced solid tumor such as melanoma, head and neck, liver or kidney cancer. The CDR3 sequence is CASSAGQRSSGNTIYF. In DNA form, the CDR3 reads TGTGCCAGCAGTGCGGGACAGAGAAGCTCTGGAAACACCATATATTTT. Full variable domain (missing parts from reference TRBV2 and TRBJ1-3): EPEVTQTPSHQVTQMGQEVILRCVPISNHLYFYWYRQILGQKVEFLVSFYNNEISEKSEIFDDQFSVERPDGSNFTLKIRSTKLEDSAMYFCASSAGQRSSGNTIYFGEGSWLTVV.